A single sample is the source of the 32 T cell receptor beta chains below, sequenced in a study of T cells in Graves' hyperthyroidism and ophthalmopathy. Authors of the study amplified TCR beta CDR3 regions from RNA transcripts. The HTBI set primed first-round TCR CDR3 RT-PCR. TCRdb analysed the multiplex PCR reads with MiXCR anew, one entry per CDR3 protein. The table lists hundreds of thousands of distinct CDR3 sequences, under 25% of them singletons. The material sequenced was blood. These receptors were obtained from a woman aged 65 to 85 with Graves' ophthalmopathy.

This chain links TRBV28 with TRBJ2-3; D unresolved. Trimming removed 6 bases from V and 3 bases from J, with 7 bases in between. This CDR3 spans 12 amino acids. Per the germline V gene, CDR1 is MDHEN and CDR2 is SYDVKM. CDR3 region: CASRGMTDTQYF. CDR3 nucleotides: TGTGCCAGCAGAGGTATGACAGATACGCAGTATTTT. Complete variable domain (other parts from reference TRBV28 and TRBJ2-3): DVKVTQSSRYLVKRTGEKVFLECVQDMDHENMFWYRQDPGLGLRLIYFSYDVKMKEKGDIPEGYSVSREKKERFSLILESASTNQTSMYLCASRGMTDTQYFGPGTRLTVL.

The V gene is TRBV24-1, the J gene TRBJ2-2, with no clear D. Looked up from germline, CDR1 is KGHDR and CDR2 is SFDVKD. This CDR3 has 12 residues. Trimming removed 4 bases at V and 6 bases at J, with 5 bases between. The CDR3 bases are TGTGCCACCAGTGAATTTCCCGGGGAGCTGTTTTTT. This gives the protein CATSEFPGELFF.

The sample holds many counts of this clonotype. V and J are TRBV5-1 and TRBJ2-3; a weak D match, TRBD1 (6 bases). The V and J ends lost 4 bases and 5 bases respectively, with 14 bases between them. The germline V gene encodes CDR1 SGHRS and CDR2 YFSETQ. The CDR3 extends over 14 amino acids. CDR3 sequence: CASSQDRMIDTQYF. CDR3 DNA: TGCGCCAGCAGCCAGGACAGAATGATAGATACGCAGTATTTT.

The table lists this clonotype with a few counts. J is TRBJ1-4 and V is TRBV5-1; 7 positions match TRBD1. V lost 0 bases, J lost 5 bases, and 7 bases stayed unmatched. The CDR3 covers 16 residues. Germline assignment: CDR1 SGHRS and CDR2 YFSETQ. CDR3 DNA: TGCGCCAGCAGCTTGGCGAACAGGGGAGGAAATGAAAAACTGTTTTTT. Residues: CASSLANRGGNEKLFF.

Many counts were recorded for this clonotype. The rearrangement links TRBV29-1 to TRBJ1-2, with 7 nucleotides matching TRBD1. The CDR3 is made up of 14 amino acids. Looked up from germline, CDR1 is SQVTM and CDR2 is ANQGSEA. V shed 3 bases and J 2 bases; nucleotides not matched to a gene: 6. The CDR3 DNA reads TGCAGCGTTGATGCGAGACAGGGAAACTATGGCTACACCTTC. Translated: CSVDARQGNYGYTF. Using reference TRBV29-1 and TRBJ1-2 for the parts outside the CDR3, the full variable domain is SAVISQKPSRDICQRGTSLTIQCQVDSQVTMMFWYRQQPGQSLTLIATANQGSEATYESGFVIDKFPISRPNLTFSTLTVSNMSPEDSSIYLCSVDARQGNYGYTFGSGTRLTVV.

Ten or more counts support this clonotype. The rearrangement links TRBV6-2 or TRBV6-3 to TRBJ2-1; 10 positions agree with TRBD2. The V gene's germline CDR1 is MNHEY and CDR2 SVGEGT. CDR3 length: 18 residues. The V and J ends lost 4 bases and 2 bases, in that order; junction bases with no gene match: 11. CDR3 bases: TGTGCCAGCAGTTTAAAAGCGGGAGGGCCGGTCGCCTACAATGAGCAGTTCTTC. Translation: CASSLKAGGPVAYNEQFF.

This clonotype has only a few counts. The gene calls are TRBV6-8 and TRBJ1-2, with 7 bases that match TRBD1. CDR1 MNHGY and CDR2 SAAAGT come from the germline V gene. This CDR3 contains 12 residues. Unmatched junction bases numbered 7, after V lost 7 bases and J lost 8 bases. The CDR3 loop reads CASKVQGRGYTF. The CDR3 nucleotides are TGTGCCAGCAAAGTACAGGGGCGAGGCTACACCTTC.

This clonotype was counted a few times. The chain employs TRBV4-1 and TRBJ2-3; 7 nucleotides line up with TRBD2. V shed 4 bases, J shed 6 bases, and the junction held 10 bases outside the gene matches. This CDR3 is built from 15 residues. CDR1 and CDR2 (germline): MGHRA, YSYEKL. The CDR3 DNA follows: TGCGCCAGCAGCCGAGCGGGACCCAGCTTCGATACGCAGTATTTT. Residues: CASSRAGPSFDTQYF.

This clonotype appeared a few times. V is TRBV20-1 and J is TRBJ2-7, with TRBD2 matching 11 bases. The ends lost 3 bases at V and 4 bases at J; junction bases unmatched: 2. The CDR3 runs 13 residues. The germline gives CDR1 DFQATT, CDR2 SNEGSKA (reference sequence). This CDR3 is CSARTSGIYEQYF. CDR3 DNA sequence: TGCAGTGCTAGGACTAGCGGGATTTACGAGCAGTACTTC.

This clonotype was observed a handful of times. The chain carries TRBV12-3 or TRBV12-4 and TRBJ2-3; D ambiguous. V was cut by 2 bases and J by 4 bases, with 13 bases left in between. CDR3 length: 15 residues. Here the CDR3 reads CASSLSAGRPDTQYF. CDR3 bases: TGTGCCAGCAGTTTATCGGCAGGCCGGCCAGATACGCAGTATTTT.

The chain links TRBV20-1 to TRBJ2-2; D call uncertain. CDR3 length equals 12 residues. V lost 2 bases, J lost 7 bases, and 8 bases lay in between. Germline CDR1 and CDR2: DFQATT and SNEGSKA (reference sequence). CDR3 in amino acids: CSARRSYGELFF. The CDR3 region has the DNA TGCAGTGCTAGAAGGTCATACGGGGAGCTGTTTTTT.

The table lists this clonotype with many counts. V and J are TRBV6-2 or TRBV6-3 and TRBJ2-2; 7 bases fit TRBD2. V gave up 0 bases and J gave up 1 base; unmatched junction bases: 5. The germline CDR1 and CDR2 sequences are MNHEY and SVGEGT. The CDR3 is made up of 17 amino acids. Written as DNA, the CDR3 is TGTGCCAGCAGTTACTCGAGACTAGCAGGGAACACCGGGGAGCTGTTTTTT. Its protein product is CASSYSRLAGNTGELFF.

This clonotype was counted a few times. The chain recombines TRBV7-9 with TRBJ1-1; no reliable D call. Germline assignment: CDR1 SEHNR and CDR2 FQNEAQ (reference sequence). The CDR3 is 11 amino acids. The V gene lost 2 bases and the J gene lost 9 bases, with 7 bases spanning the gap. CDR3 protein: CASSLRIQAFF. For the CDR3, the DNA is TGTGCCAGCAGCTTAAGGATCCAAGCTTTCTTT.

In DNA form, the CDR3 reads TGTGCCTGGAGTGTACAGTCGAGCTCCTACAATGAGCAGTTCTTC. Translating gives CAWSVQSSSYNEQFF. The chain employs TRBV30 and TRBJ2-1; D is ambiguous. CDR3 length: 15 residues. Germline values: CDR1 GTSNPN, CDR2 SVGIG (reference sequence). The V and J ends lost 0 bases and 0 bases respectively, with 9 bases between them. Using reference TRBV30 and TRBJ2-1 for the parts outside the CDR3, the full variable domain is SQTIHQWPATLVQPVGSPLSLECTVEGTSNPNLYWYRQAAGRGLQLLFYSVGIGQISSEVPQNLSASRPQDRQFILSSKKLLLSDSGFYLCAWSVQSSSYNEQFFGPGTRLTVL.

This clonotype was found many times. The CDR3 DNA sequence: TGTGCCAGCAGTTTCGAGCGGGAGCCAGAGACCCAGTACTTC. Translation gives CASSFEREPETQYF. The gene calls are TRBV12-3 or TRBV12-4 and TRBJ2-5; 8 bases align to TRBD2. The CDR3 length is 14 residues. After removal of 3 bases from V and 4 bases from J, the junction contained 4 bases not matched to a gene.

The CDR3 spells CASSLGGEVYTEAFF. CDR3 coding DNA: TGTGCCAGCAGTTTGGGGGGGGAAGTTTACACTGAAGCTTTCTTT. The chain links TRBV28 to TRBJ1-1; D may be TRBD1 (5 bases). V lost 3 bases, J lost 3 bases, and 14 bases lay in between. The V gene's germline CDR1 is MDHEN and CDR2 SYDVKM. This CDR3 region has 15 residues.

The chain employs TRBV19 and TRBJ2-3, with D perhaps matching TRBD2 (5 bases). The CDR3 consists of 14 residues. Germline V lookup: CDR1 LNHDA, CDR2 SQIVND (reference sequence). The V end lost 3 bases, the J end lost 8 bases, and 15 bases lay between the germline ends. CDR3 in DNA: TGTGCCAGTAGTATGAGTCGATCCGGAGGTACGCAGTATTTT. It translates to CASSMSRSGGTQYF.

This clonotype was counted ten times or more. The chain uses TRBV28 and TRBJ1-2; 9 bases are a match to TRBD1. This CDR3 contains 13 residues. Losses at the gene ends were 5 bases for V and 6 bases for J; bases not matched to a gene: 4. CDR1 and CDR2 from the germline V gene are MDHEN and SYDVKM. CDR3 DNA sequence: TGTGCCAGCAGTGAAACAGGGGGCAATGGCTACACCTTC. Translation gives CASSETGGNGYTF.

The rearrangement joins TRBV20-1 to TRBJ1-2, with D hard to call. Germline CDR1 reads DFQATT; CDR2 reads SNEGSKA (reference sequence). V was shortened by 1 base and J by 4 bases, with 13 bases between the two germline ends. The CDR3 contains 14 residues. The CDR3 DNA follows: TGCAGTGCTAGAGTAAGCGGGATGGGCTATGGCTACACCTTC. The encoded protein is CSARVSGMGYGYTF.

V usage is TRBV5-1 and J usage is TRBJ1-2; a weak D match, TRBD1 (5 bases). Germline CDR1 SGHRS, CDR2 YFSETQ. V was cut by 2 bases and J by 3 bases, with 11 bases left in between. The CDR3 spans 14 residues. Here the CDR3 DNA reads TGCGCCAGCAGCTTCTTTGGGGCTGACTATGGCTACACCTTC. Translated, it gives CASSFFGADYGYTF.

The rearrangement joins TRBV5-1 to TRBJ2-7, with D perhaps TRBD1 or TRBD2 (5 bases each). Between the trimmed V and J ends, which lost 0 bases and 4 bases, there was a span of 14 bases. CDR3 size: 15 residues. The germline gives CDR1 SGHRS, CDR2 YFSETQ. This chain's CDR3 is CASSLDGQGRYEQYF. The CDR3 DNA reads TGCGCCAGCAGCTTGGATGGTCAGGGACGGTACGAGCAGTACTTC.

In this sample, this clonotype turned up many times. The rearrangement joins TRBV3-1 to TRBJ2-7, with D unclear. V lost 4 bases to trimming and J lost 6 bases, with 10 bases between them. The germline V gene encodes CDR1 LGHDT and CDR2 YNNKEL (reference sequence). This CDR3 has 12 amino acids. CDR3: CASSPGGGEQYF. DNA for the CDR3: TGTGCCAGCAGCCCAGGCGGCGGCGAGCAGTACTTC.

V usage is TRBV5-6 and J usage is TRBJ2-5; the match to TRBD2 covers 12 bases. Losses at the gene ends were 5 bases for V and 3 bases for J; bases not matched to a gene: 8. CDR3 length: 16 amino acids. The germline CDR1 and CDR2 sequences are SGHDT and YYEEEE. CDR3 nucleotides: TGTGCCAGCAGACACCGGACTAGCGGGATGAAAGAGACCCAGTACTTC. Encoded protein: CASRHRTSGMKETQYF.

The genes are TRBV7-8 and TRBJ1-2, with D unresolved. CDR1 is SGHVS, CDR2 FQNEAQ, per germline. Trimming took 0 bases from V and 8 from J, leaving 7 bases between them. The CDR3 totals 12 residues. CDR3 bases: TGTGCCAGCAGCTTAGCAAGACAAGGCTACACCTTC. It is translated as CASSLARQGYTF.

This clonotype was seen only a few times. This may stem from a read error, because a much larger clone lies one nucleotide away. The chain uses TRBV20-1 and TRBJ1-6, with D unclear. Germline V gives CDR1 DFQATT, CDR2 SNEGSKA (reference sequence). This CDR3 spans 13 amino acids. Trimming removed 6 bases from V and 5 bases from J, with 11 bases in between. Here the CDR3 DNA reads TGCAGTGCCACCACAGAGGATAATTCACCCCTCCACTTT. Translated, it gives CSATTEDNSPLHF.

The table lists this clonotype with a few counts. The CDR3 is CASSTGTGREQYF. CDR3 nucleotide sequence: TGTGCCAGCAGCACTGGGACAGGGCGCGAGCAGTACTTC. The J gene is TRBJ2-7, the V gene TRBV9; 9 bases fit TRBD1. The CDR3 loop spans 13 amino acids. V trimming: 4 bases; J trimming: 6 bases; junction bases outside the gene matches: 5. From germline, CDR1 is SGDLS and CDR2 YYNGEE.

This clonotype was counted between two and nine times. This chain uses TRBV7-3 with TRBJ2-1; TRBD2 is a possible D gene (8 bases). CDR1 and CDR2 (germline): SGHTA, FQGTGA. V lost 5 bases, J lost 5 bases, and 22 bases lay in between. The CDR3 spans 17 residues. CDR3 sequence: CASSADGGGTDDNEQFF. The CDR3 DNA is TGTGCCAGCAGCGCAGACGGCGGGGGGACAGATGACAATGAGCAGTTCTTC.

The rearrangement links TRBV10-3 to TRBJ2-5; 9 bases map to TRBD2. Looked up from germline, CDR1 is ENHRY and CDR2 is SYGVKD. The junction had 9 bases not matched to a gene; V was cut back by 8 bases and J by 5 bases. The CDR3 has 14 residues. In DNA form, the CDR3 reads TGTGCCATCGGTGGTAGCGGGAGTCGGGAGACCCAGTACTTC. Protein product: CAIGGSGSRETQYF.

About this clonotype: At one of its ends the junction is not consistent with the germline gene, which may arise from a read error. The gene calls are TRBV19 and TRBJ1-1; no reliable D call. Germline CDR1 LNHDA, CDR2 SQIVND (reference sequence). The CDR3 extends over 13 amino acids. This CDR3 is CANSIFGDTEAFF. The CDR3, as DNA: TGTGCCAATAGTATTTTTGGGGACACTGAAGCTTTCTTT.

This chain uses TRBV11-2 with TRBJ2-5; 7 bases map to TRBD1. Germline CDR1 SGHAT, CDR2 FQNNGV. This CDR3 region has 14 residues. V gave up 2 bases and J gave up 5 bases; unmatched junction bases: 5. The CDR3 nucleotides are TGTGCCAGCAGCTTAACTGCCAGGGGGGAGACCCAGTACTTC. Translation: CASSLTARGETQYF.

This chain joins TRBV5-5 and TRBJ2-2, with 8 bases identical to TRBD1. Germline CDR1 SGHKS, CDR2 YYEKEE (reference sequence). This CDR3 is built from 15 residues. Trimming cost V 6 bases and J 1 base; bases outside gene matches: 5. The CDR3 DNA reads as TGTGCCAGCACCCCCGGGACAGGGAACACCGGGGAGCTGTTTTTT. Its protein is CASTPGTGNTGELFF.

This chain links TRBV6-5 with TRBJ2-3, with D unresolved. V was cut by 2 bases and J by 6 bases, with 3 bases left in between. This CDR3 is built from 11 residues. The germline V gene encodes CDR1 MNHEY and CDR2 SVGAGI. CDR3: CASSYMDTQYF. The CDR3 DNA reads TGTGCCAGCAGTTACATGGATACGCAGTATTTT.